This TCR beta chain was found in a study of beta chain features in type 1 diabetes. The authors reverse transcribed all of the isolated RNA, so sequencing captured expressed TCRB transcripts. The method was immunoSEQ multiplex PCR; TCRdb's version includes in-frame clones alone and lacks a portion of them. Of under 450,000 clones in the sample, approximately 15% were seen once. This clone has only a few counts. Antigen unknown. Study findings and constraints: Shortening of TCRB CDR3s, moderate but significant, appeared in all four CD4+ subsets of Type 1 diabetes patients. The naive, central memory and Treg TCRB repertoires showed an apparent similarity that was greater among patients than among healthy donors. Equally in patients and controls, shorter templates might have been favored by PCR. Among type 1 diabetes patients, VDJ junctions had fewer insertions and more deletions.

CDR1 is SGHDT, CDR2 YYEEEE, per germline. V lost 0 bases and J lost 5, with 13 bases in between. The CDR3 runs to 15 residues. The specimen sequenced was naive CD4+ T cells from blood. This clonotype was obtained from a young man in good health. This chain joins TRBV5-6 and TRBJ2-3; possibly TRBD1 for D (6 bases). The CDR3 bases are TGTGCCAGCAGCTTGGAGACAGGTGGGGGAGATACGCAGTATTTT. Protein sequence: CASSLETGGGDTQYF.